Listed below are T cell receptor beta chains from one sample, sequenced in a study of blood T cells in healthy people across ages. Via MiXCR, TCRdb re-called the 5' RACE reads, giving one row per CDR3 protein. The sample lists 1.5 million to 2 million distinct CDR3 sequences; about 30% were seen once. Sample: blood. Receptors were obtained from a woman in her 30s in good health. The CDR3 runs from the conserved cysteine through the conserved F or W. A D gene is named only where the DNA matches it firmly. The size field is filled for only some rows; it gives once, few, many or a size class.

>TRBV7-9|.|TRBJ2-1|.
TGTGCCAGCAGCTCTCCTTTAAATCCGGCGCGGCAGAGCTCCTACAATGAGCAGTTCTTC
CASSSPLNPARQSSYNEQFF
>TRBV6-5|TRBD2|TRBJ2-3|.
TGTGCCAGCAGTTATAGGGGACTAGCGGGGCGAGAAGATACGCAGTATTTT
CASSYRGLAGREDTQYF
>TRBV5-1|.|TRBJ2-5|.
TGCGCCAGCAGCTTGAAAGGGGGACGGGAGACCCAGTACTTC
CASSLKGGRETQYF
>TRBV12-3/TRBV12-4|.|TRBJ2-2|few
TGTGCCAGCAGTTTATATCTTAACCCCGGGGAGCTGTTTTTT
CASSLYLNPGELFF
>TRBV7-2|TRBD2|TRBJ2-1|many
TGTGCCAGCGGCAATCGACTAGCGGCCTTGTCAAATGAGCAGTTCTTC
CASGNRLAALSNEQFF
>TRBV20-1|.|TRBJ2-6|few
TGCAGTGCTAGAATAGGTGGGACTGGGGCCAACGTCCCGACTTTC
CSARIGGTGANVPTF
>TRBV11-2|.|TRBJ2-7|.
TGTGCCAGCAGCCCCGGGGCAGGAGCTGGCGAGCAGTACTTC
CASSPGAGAGEQYF
>TRBV5-1|TRBD1|TRBJ1-4|many
TGCGCCAGCAGCTCGGGACAGGGAAGGGAAAAACTGTTTTTT
CASSSGQGREKLFF
>TRBV5-1|.|TRBJ2-5|.
TGCGCCAGCAGCTTGGGGGCGGCCGGGAATCAAGAGACCCAGTACTTC
CASSLGAAGNQETQYF
>TRBV6-2/TRBV6-3|.|TRBJ1-1|.
TGTGCCAGCAGTGTCCCGAAGCAGCGGATGAACACTGAAGCTTTCTTT
CASSVPKQRMNTEAFF
>TRBV2|.|TRBJ2-1|few
TGTGCCAGCAGTGAAGTCGTCACCGCCGGGGAGCAGTTCTTC
CASSEVVTAGEQFF
>TRBV5-1|TRBD1|TRBJ1-6|.
TGCGCCAGCAGCTTAGGGGGCACAACTTATCCCCTCCACTTT
CASSLGGTTYPLHF
>TRBV6-6|.|TRBJ1-6|.
TGTGCCAGCAGTTACTCGATAGATCTAGATTCACCCCTCCACTTT
CASSYSIDLDSPLHF
>TRBV20-1|TRBD1|TRBJ2-7|.
TGCAGTGCTACCGACAGGGCTACCTACGAGCAGTACTTC
CSATDRATYEQYF
>TRBV7-2|TRBD1|TRBJ2-1|few
TGTGCCAGCAGCTTCGTTTCCGGGACAGGCAATGAGCAGTTCTTC
CASSFVSGTGNEQFF
>TRBV6-2/TRBV6-3|TRBD2|TRBJ2-3|few
TGTGCCAGCAGTTACTCCAGGAGCGGGACTAGCGGGGGGAGCACAGATACGCAGTATTTT
CASSYSRSGTSGGSTDTQYF
>TRBV27|.|TRBJ2-7|few
TGTGCCAGCAGTCCTCTTGGGAAGAACCTTTACGAGCAGTACTTC
CASSPLGKNLYEQYF
>TRBV5-5|.|TRBJ1-5|few
TGTGCCAGCAGCCCCCAGCAGGGTCGGCAGCCCCAGCATTTT
CASSPQQGRQPQHF
>TRBV11-2|.|TRBJ1-2|.
TGTGCCAGCAGCTCCGCGGGGGGGGTCTATGGCTACACCTTC
CASSSAGGVYGYTF
>TRBV10-3|TRBD1|TRBJ1-2|many
TGTGCCATCAGCTCGACAGGGATTGTGAACGGCTACACCTTC
CAISSTGIVNGYTF
>TRBV29-1|TRBD2|TRBJ2-4|few
TGCAGCGTTGGGGGGGGACTAGCGGGAGTACGGGAGCAGTACTTC
CSVGGGLAGVREQYF
>TRBV29-1|.|TRBJ2-7|many
TGCAGCGTTTGGGGTCTTACCTACGAGCAGTACTTC
CSVWGLTYEQYF
>TRBV11-2|.|TRBJ2-7|.
TGTGCCAGCAGCCCCCCCCCGGGACCCAACTACGAGCAGTACTTC
CASSPPPGPNYEQYF
>TRBV27|.|TRBJ1-1|.
TGTGCCAGCAGGTGGGAGGGAGGACACACTGAAGCTTTCTTT
CASRWEGGHTEAFF
>TRBV9|.|TRBJ2-5|many
TGTGCCAGCAGCGTCGGACTTTTGTACCAAGAGACCCAGTACTTC
CASSVGLLYQETQYF
>TRBV7-9|TRBD1|TRBJ2-5|few
TGTGCCAGCAACTCCGCGACAGGGATCGACCAAGAGACCCAGTACTTC
CASNSATGIDQETQYF
>TRBV2|.|TRBJ2-7|few
TGTGCCAGCAGGACTGACAGGGCGGGAGAGCAGTACTTC
CASRTDRAGEQYF
>TRBV6-5|TRBD2|TRBJ2-2|few
TGTGCCAGCAGGAACCTAGCGGGAGCCGGCGGGGAGCTGTTTTTT
CASRNLAGAGGELFF
>TRBV12-5|.|TRBJ2-4|.
TGTGCTAGTGGTTCCTGGACGGGAAACATTCAGTACTTC
CASGSWTGNIQYF
>TRBV6-2/TRBV6-3|TRBD1|TRBJ2-7|few
TGTGCCAGCACTTCACATGACAGGGGGTACGAGCAGTACTTC
CASTSHDRGYEQYF
>TRBV28|.|TRBJ1-5|.
TGTGCCAGCAGTCCTGGGGGCAGCTCAGTGGGGAATCAGCCCCAGCATTTT
CASSPGGSSVGNQPQHF
>TRBV5-1|TRBD1|TRBJ1-4|few
TGCGCCAGCAGCCGGGACAGGGCCCCCGATGAAAAACTGTTTTTT
CASSRDRAPDEKLFF
>TRBV18|.|TRBJ2-7|.
TGTGCCAGCTCACCCTCCCCAGCCGCCGCCTACGAGCAGTACTTC
CASSPSPAAAYEQYF
>TRBV21-1|.|TRBJ2-7|once
TGTGCCGGCAGCAAAGCAGAGGGAGGACTAGCGGGAGACACCCACGAGCAGTACTTC
CAGSKAEGGLAGDTHEQYF
>TRBV29-1|.|TRBJ2-4|few
TGCAGCGTGAGCGGGCGACTCCCCCCATGGGAGCAGTACTTC
CSVSGRLPPWEQYF
>TRBV3-1|.|TRBJ2-4|.
TGTGCCAGCAGCCGGACTGCAGGGAACATTCAGTACTTC
CASSRTAGNIQYF
>TRBV29-1|TRBD2|TRBJ2-1|few
TGCAGCGTGAGCGGGGGGCCAATAAATGAGCAGTTCTTC
CSVSGGPINEQFF
>TRBV12-3/TRBV12-4|TRBD1|TRBJ1-1|.
TGTGCCAGCAGCCCCGGACAGGCTATGGCTGAAGCTTTCTTT
CASSPGQAMAEAFF
>TRBV20-1|TRBD1|TRBJ2-7|few
TGCAGTGCTAGGGGCAGGGGACAGGGTTCATTGCGGCAGTACTTC
CSARGRGQGSLRQYF
>TRBV28|.|TRBJ1-5|.
TGTGCCAGCGACCCGACCGGACGTGGACCCTATAGCAATCAGCCCCAGCATTTT
CASDPTGRGPYSNQPQHF
>TRBV5-6|.|TRBJ2-5|.
TGTGCCAGCAGCTTGGCACAGGAGCCCAGTCAAGAGACCCAGTACTTC
CASSLAQEPSQETQYF
>TRBV12-3/TRBV12-4|.|TRBJ2-3|.
TGTGCCAGCAGTTTACCCCGTTTAGCGAAAGATACGCAGTATTTT
CASSLPRLAKDTQYF
>TRBV7-2|TRBD1|TRBJ1-2|few
TGTGCCAGCTCCCTAGACGGGGACAGGGGCTACACCTTC
CASSLDGDRGYTF
>TRBV2|.|TRBJ1-5|many
TGCGCCAGCAGTGAACGCGGCAATCAGCCCCAGCATTTT
CASSERGNQPQHF